This paragraph reports one T cell receptor (beta chain). The target antigen is unknown. Next came a second PCR, run for roughly 6 to 11 cycles, which used a sample-barcoded 5' primer along with a J-beta primer mix. TCRdb redid the calling of the 5' RACE reads with MiXCR, one entry per CDR3 protein. The repertoire holds some 710,000 distinct CDR3 sequences, with about 24% as singletons. The data originate from a study of blood T cells in healthy people across ages. The study's findings and limits: Diversity of TCR beta correlated strongly with naive T cell percentage. More naive CD4+ cells and higher diversity marked long-lived donors relative to aged donors. What prevented conclusive comparison of naive and antigen-experienced cells was that PBMCs were unsorted.

Germline V gene lookup returns CDR1 MDHEN and CDR2 SYDVKM. The CDR3 spans 11 residues. The ends were cut back, 6 bases at V and 10 bases at J, with 10 bases in the middle. The chain joins TRBV28 to TRBJ2-1; D is possibly TRBD1 (6 bases). This TCR came from a man aged 65-85 years in good health. The sequenced material came from blood. CDR3 residues: CASRYRVEQFF. As DNA, the CDR3 is TGTGCCAGCAGGTACAGGGTCGAGCAGTTCTTC.